This T cell receptor (beta chain) was identified during a study of T cells after yellow fever vaccination. This clonotype was found a few times. Its antigen is unknown. Template-switching 5'RACE yielded the TCR cDNA; a universal primer site and UMIs were added in the process. TCRdb redid the calling of the 5' RACE reads with MiXCR, one entry per CDR3 protein. The sample includes approximately 300,000 distinct CDR3 sequences, around 7.3% seen only once; the top ten take about a sixth. Findings of the study overall: The study found a weaker secondary response that peaked faster, day 5 versus 15. Of the clonotypes, a small share occurred in both CD4 and CD8 compartments.

The junction had 6 bases not matched to a gene; V was cut back by 11 bases and J by 4 bases. The CDR3 loop spans 13 amino acids. Germline V gene sequence: CDR1 MDHEN, CDR2 SYDVKM. The starting material was PBMCs, obtained approximately 40 days after the first yellow fever vaccination. This receptor was obtained from a man between 18 and 29 years old who received the YFV17D yellow fever vaccine. This sequence joins TRBV28 and TRBJ2-2, with 8 nucleotides matching TRBD2. CDR3 nucleotide sequence: TGTGCCTGCGCCGGGACTAGCACCGGGGAGCTGTTTTTT. This encodes CACAGTSTGELFF.